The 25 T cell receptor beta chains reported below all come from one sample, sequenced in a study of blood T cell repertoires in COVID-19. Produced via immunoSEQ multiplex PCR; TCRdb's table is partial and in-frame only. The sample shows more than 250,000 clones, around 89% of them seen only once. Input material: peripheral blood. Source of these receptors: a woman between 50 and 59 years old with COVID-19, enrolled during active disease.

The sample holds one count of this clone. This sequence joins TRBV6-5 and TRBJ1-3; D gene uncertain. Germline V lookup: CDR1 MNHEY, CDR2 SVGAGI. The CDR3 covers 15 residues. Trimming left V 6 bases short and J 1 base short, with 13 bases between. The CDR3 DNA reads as TGTGCCAGCAGGGGAGGGCGAGATTCTGGAAACACCATATATTTT. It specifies CASRGGRDSGNTIYF.

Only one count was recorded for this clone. This chain's CDR3 is CAWSVRIEVEAFF. In nucleotides, the CDR3 is TGTGCCTGGAGTGTACGGATTGAGGTTGAAGCTTTCTTT. This chain links TRBV30 with TRBJ1-1; no firm D call. V shed 0 bases and J shed 7 bases, with 12 bases lying between them. Per the germline V gene, CDR1 is GTSNPN and CDR2 is SVGIG (reference sequence). This CDR3 has 13 residues.

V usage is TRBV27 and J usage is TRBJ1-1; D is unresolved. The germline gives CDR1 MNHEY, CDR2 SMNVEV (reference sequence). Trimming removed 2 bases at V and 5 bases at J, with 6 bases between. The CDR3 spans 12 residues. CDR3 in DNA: TGTGCCAGCAGTTTACACGGGACTGAAGCTTTCTTT. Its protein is CASSLHGTEAFF.

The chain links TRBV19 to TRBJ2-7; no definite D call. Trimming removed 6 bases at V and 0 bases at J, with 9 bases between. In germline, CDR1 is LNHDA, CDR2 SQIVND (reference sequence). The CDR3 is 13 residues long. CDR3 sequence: CASSTAGSYEQYF. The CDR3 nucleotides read TGTGCCAGTAGCACCGCAGGCTCCTACGAGCAGTACTTC.

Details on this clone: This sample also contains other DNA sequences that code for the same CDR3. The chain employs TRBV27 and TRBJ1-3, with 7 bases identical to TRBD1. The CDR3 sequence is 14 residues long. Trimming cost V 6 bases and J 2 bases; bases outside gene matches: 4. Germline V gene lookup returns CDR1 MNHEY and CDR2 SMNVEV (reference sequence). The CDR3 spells CASSRQGAGNTIYF. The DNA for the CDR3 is TGTGCCAGCAGCAGACAGGGAGCTGGAAACACCATATATTTT.

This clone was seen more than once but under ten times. CDR3 nucleotide sequence: TGTGCCTGGGAAGGGACAGACTATGGCTACACCTTC. This gives the protein CAWEGTDYGYTF. V usage is TRBV30 and J usage is TRBJ1-2, with 7 bases fitting TRBD1. Germline CDR1 GTSNPN, CDR2 SVGIG (reference sequence). The trim removed 5 bases at V and 3 bases at J, leaving 3 bases unmatched. The CDR3 totals 12 residues.

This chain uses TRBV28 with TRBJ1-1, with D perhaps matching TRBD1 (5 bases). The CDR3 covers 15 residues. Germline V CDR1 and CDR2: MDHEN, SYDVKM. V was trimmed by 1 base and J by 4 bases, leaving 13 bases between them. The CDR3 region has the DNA TGTGCCAGCAGTTTATCTTCAGGGAGGGGCACTGAAGCTTTCTTT. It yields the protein CASSLSSGRGTEAFF.

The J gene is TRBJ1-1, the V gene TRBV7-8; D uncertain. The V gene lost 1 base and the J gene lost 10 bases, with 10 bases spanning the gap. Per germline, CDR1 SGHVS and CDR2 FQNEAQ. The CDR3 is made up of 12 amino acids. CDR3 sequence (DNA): TGTGCCAGCAGCTTAGTCTCGGGTCGAGCTTTCTTT. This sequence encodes CASSLVSGRAFF.

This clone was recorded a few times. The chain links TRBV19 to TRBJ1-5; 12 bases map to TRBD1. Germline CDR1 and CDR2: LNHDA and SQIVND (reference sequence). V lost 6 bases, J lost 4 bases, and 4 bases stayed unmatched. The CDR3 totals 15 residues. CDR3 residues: CASRGTGGPNQPQHF. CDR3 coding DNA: TGTGCCAGTAGAGGGACAGGGGGCCCTAATCAGCCCCAGCATTTT.

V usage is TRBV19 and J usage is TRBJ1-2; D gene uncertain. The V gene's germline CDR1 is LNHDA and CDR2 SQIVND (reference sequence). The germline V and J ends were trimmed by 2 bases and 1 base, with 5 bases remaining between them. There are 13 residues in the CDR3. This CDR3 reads CASSISNNYGYTF. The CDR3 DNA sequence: TGTGCCAGTAGTATATCTAATAACTATGGCTACACCTTC.

The CDR3 sequence is CSVVGTGNTEAFF. CDR3 DNA: TGCAGCGTTGTCGGGACAGGGAACACTGAAGCTTTCTTT. The chain couples TRBV29-1 to TRBJ1-1; 8 bases agree with TRBD1. The junction had 2 bases not matched to a gene; V was cut back by 4 bases and J by 1 base. The CDR3 runs to 13 residues. Per germline, CDR1 SQVTM and CDR2 ANQGSEA. Drawing the rest from reference TRBV29-1 and TRBJ1-1, the complete variable domain is SAVISQKPSRDICQRGTSLTIQCQVDSQVTMMFWYRQQPGQSLTLIATANQGSEATYESGFVIDKFPISRPNLTFSTLTVSNMSPEDSSIYLCSVVGTGNTEAFFGQGTRLTVV.

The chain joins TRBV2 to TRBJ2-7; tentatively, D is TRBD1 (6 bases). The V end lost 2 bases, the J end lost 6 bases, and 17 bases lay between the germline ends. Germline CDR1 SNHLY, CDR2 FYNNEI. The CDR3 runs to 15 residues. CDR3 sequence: CASSEFGLPGVEQYF. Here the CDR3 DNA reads TGTGCCAGCAGTGAATTTGGCTTGCCAGGGGTCGAGCAGTACTTC.

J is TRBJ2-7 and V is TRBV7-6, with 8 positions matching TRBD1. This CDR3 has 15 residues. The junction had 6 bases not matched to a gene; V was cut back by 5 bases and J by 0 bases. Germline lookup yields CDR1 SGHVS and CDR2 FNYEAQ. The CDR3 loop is CASSPLQGGSYEQYF. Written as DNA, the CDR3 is TGTGCCAGCAGCCCCCTACAGGGGGGCTCCTACGAGCAGTACTTC.

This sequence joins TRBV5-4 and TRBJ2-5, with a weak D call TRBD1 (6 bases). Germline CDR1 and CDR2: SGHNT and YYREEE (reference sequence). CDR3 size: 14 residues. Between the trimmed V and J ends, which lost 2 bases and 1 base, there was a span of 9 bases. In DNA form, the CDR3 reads TGTGCCAGCAGCTTCCGGGACACCCAAGAGACCCAGTACTTC. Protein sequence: CASSFRDTQETQYF.

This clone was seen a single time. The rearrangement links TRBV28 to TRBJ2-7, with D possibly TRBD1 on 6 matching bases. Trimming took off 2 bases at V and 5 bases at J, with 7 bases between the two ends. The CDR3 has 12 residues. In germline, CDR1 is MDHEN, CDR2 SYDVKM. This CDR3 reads CASSLEGDEQYF. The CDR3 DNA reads TGTGCCAGCAGTTTAGAGGGGGACGAGCAGTACTTC.

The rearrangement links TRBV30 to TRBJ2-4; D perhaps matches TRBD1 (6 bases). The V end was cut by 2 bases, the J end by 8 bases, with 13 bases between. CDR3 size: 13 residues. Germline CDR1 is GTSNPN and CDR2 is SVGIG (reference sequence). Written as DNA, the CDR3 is TGTGCCTGGAGTCAATCAGGGGTAGACATTCAGTACTTC. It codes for CAWSQSGVDIQYF.

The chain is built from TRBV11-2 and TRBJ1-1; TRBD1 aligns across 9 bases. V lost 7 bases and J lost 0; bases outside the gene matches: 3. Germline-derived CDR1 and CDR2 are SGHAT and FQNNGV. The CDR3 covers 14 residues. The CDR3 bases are TGTGCCAGCAAACAGGGGGCTTTGAACACTGAAGCTTTCTTT. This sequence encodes CASKQGALNTEAFF. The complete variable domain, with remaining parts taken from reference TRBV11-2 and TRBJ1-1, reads EAGVAQSPRYKIIEKRQSVAFWCNPISGHATLYWYQQILGQGPKLLIQFQNNGVVDDSQLPKDRFSAERLKGVDSTLKIQPAKLEDSAVYLCASKQGALNTEAFFGQGTRLTVV.

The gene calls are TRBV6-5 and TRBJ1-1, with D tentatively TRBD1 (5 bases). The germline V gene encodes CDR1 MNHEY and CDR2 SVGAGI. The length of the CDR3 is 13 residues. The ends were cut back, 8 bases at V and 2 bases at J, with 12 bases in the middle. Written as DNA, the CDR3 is TGTGCCAGCGAGGCAAGGGGAAACACTGAAGCTTTCTTT. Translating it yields CASEARGNTEAFF.

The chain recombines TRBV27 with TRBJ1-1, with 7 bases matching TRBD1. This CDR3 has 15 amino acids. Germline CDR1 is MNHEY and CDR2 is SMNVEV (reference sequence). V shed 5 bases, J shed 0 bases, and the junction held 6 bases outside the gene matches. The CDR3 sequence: CASSPRTGMNTEAFF. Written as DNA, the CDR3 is TGTGCCAGCAGTCCTCGGACAGGAATGAACACTGAAGCTTTCTTT.

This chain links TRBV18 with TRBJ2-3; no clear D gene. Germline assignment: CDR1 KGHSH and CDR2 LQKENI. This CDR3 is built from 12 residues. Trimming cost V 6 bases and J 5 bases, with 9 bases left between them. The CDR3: CASSLGLDTQYF. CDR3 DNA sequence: TGTGCCAGCTCGCTAGGATTAGATACGCAGTATTTT.

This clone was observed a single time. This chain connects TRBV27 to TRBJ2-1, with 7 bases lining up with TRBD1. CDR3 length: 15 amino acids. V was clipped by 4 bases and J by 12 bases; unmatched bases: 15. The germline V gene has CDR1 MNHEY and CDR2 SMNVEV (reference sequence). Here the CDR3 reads CASSSTGTDSVGQFF. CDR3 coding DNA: TGTGCCAGCAGTTCAACCGGGACAGACTCGGTGGGGCAGTTCTTC.

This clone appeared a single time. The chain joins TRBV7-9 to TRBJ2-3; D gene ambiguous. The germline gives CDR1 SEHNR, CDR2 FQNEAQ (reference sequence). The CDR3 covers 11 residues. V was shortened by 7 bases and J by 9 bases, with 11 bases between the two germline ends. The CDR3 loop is CASTSGPTQYF. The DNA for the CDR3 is TGTGCCAGCACCTCAGGCCCCACGCAGTATTTT.

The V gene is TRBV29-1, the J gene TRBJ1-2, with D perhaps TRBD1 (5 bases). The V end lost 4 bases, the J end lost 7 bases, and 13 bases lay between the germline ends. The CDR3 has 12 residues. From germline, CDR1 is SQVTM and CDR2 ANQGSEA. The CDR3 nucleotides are TGCAGCGTTGCACGGGGGAAAAGTGGCTACACCTTC. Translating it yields CSVARGKSGYTF.

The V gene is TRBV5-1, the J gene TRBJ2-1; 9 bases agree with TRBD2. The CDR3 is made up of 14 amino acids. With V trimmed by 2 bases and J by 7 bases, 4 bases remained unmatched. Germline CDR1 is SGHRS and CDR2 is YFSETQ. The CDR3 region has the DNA TGCGCCAGCAGCTTCGCGGGAGGGACAAATGAGCAGTTCTTC. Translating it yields CASSFAGGTNEQFF.

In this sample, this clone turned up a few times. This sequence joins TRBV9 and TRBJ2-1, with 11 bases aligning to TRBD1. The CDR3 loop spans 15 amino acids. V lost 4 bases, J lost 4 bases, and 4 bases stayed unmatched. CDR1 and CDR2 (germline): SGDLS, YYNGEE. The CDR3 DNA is TGTGCCAGCAGCCAGGGACAGGGGGTGTACAATGAGCAGTTCTTC. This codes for CASSQGQGVYNEQFF.